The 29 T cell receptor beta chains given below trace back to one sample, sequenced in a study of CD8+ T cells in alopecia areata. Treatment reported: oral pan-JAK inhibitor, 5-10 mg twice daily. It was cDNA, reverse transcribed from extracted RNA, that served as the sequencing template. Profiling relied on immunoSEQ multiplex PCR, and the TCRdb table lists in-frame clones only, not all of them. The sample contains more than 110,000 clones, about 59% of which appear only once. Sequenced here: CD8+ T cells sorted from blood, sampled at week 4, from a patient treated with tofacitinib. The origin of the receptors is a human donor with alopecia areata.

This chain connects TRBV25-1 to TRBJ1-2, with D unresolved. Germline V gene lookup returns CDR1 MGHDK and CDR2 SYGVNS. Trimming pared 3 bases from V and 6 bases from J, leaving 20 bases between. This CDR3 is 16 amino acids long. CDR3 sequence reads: CASSDLGTELRNGYTF. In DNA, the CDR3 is TGTGCCAGCAGTGATTTGGGTACAGAGTTGAGAAATGGCTACACCTTC.

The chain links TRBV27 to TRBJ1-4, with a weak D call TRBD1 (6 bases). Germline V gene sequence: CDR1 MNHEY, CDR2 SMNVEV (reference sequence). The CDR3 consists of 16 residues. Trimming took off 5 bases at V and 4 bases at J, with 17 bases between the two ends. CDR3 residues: CASSPGHTEINEKLFF. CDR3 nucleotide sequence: TGTGCCAGCAGTCCGGGACATACGGAGATTAATGAAAAACTGTTTTTT. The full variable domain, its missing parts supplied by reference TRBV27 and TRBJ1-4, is EAQVTQNPRYLITVTGKKLTVTCSQNMNHEYMSWYRQDPGLGLRQIYYSMNVEVTDKGDVPEGYKVSRKEKRNFPLILESPSPNQTSLYFCASSPGHTEINEKLFFGSGTQLSVL.

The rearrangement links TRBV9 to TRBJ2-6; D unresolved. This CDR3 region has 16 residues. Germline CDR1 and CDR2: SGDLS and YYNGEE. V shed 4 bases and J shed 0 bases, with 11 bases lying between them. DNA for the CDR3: TGTGCCAGCAGCAGAGATTCTAGCTCTGGGGCCAACGTCCTGACTTTC. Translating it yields CASSRDSSSGANVLTF.

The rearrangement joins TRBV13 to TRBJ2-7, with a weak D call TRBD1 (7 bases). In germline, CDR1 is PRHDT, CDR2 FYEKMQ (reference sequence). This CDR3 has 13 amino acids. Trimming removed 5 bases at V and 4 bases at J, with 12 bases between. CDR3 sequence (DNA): TGTGCCAGCAGCGGAGGGGGCGGGTACGAGCAGTACTTC. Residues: CASSGGGGYEQYF.

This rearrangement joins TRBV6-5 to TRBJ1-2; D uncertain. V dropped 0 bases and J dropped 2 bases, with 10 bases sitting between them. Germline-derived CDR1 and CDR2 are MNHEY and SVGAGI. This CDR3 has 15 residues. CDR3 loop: CASSYSETRNYGYTF. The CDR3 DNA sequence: TGTGCCAGCAGTTACTCGGAGACAAGAAACTATGGCTACACCTTC.

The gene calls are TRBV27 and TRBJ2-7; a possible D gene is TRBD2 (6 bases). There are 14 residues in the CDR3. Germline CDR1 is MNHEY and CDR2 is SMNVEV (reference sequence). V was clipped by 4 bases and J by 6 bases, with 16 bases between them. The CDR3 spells CASSSQVGGLEQYF. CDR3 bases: TGTGCCAGCAGTTCCCAGGTGGGGGGTCTCGAGCAGTACTTC.

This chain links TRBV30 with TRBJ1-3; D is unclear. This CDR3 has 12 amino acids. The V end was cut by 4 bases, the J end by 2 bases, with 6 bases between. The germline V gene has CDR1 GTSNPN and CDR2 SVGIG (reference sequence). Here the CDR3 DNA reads TGTGCCTGGATGGCCCCTGGAAACACCATATATTTT. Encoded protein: CAWMAPGNTIYF.

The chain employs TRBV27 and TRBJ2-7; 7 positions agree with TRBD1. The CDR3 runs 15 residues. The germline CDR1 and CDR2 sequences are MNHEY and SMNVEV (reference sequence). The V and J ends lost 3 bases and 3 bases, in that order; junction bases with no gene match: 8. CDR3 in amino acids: CASSLRFAGGYEQYF. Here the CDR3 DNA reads TGTGCCAGCAGTTTGCGTTTTGCAGGGGGCTACGAGCAGTACTTC.

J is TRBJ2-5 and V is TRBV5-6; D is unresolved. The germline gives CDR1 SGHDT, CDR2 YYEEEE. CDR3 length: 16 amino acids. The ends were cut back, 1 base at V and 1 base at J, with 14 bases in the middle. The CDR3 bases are TGTGCCAGCAGCTTGTGGGGATCGGGTTCCCAAGAGACCCAGTACTTC. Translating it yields CASSLWGSGSQETQYF.

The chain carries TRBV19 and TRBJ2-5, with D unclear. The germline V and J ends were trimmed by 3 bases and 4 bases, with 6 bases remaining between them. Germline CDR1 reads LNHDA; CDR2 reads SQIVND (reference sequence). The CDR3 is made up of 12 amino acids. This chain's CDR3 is CASSMMGETQYF. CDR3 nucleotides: TGTGCCAGTAGTATGATGGGAGAGACCCAGTACTTC.

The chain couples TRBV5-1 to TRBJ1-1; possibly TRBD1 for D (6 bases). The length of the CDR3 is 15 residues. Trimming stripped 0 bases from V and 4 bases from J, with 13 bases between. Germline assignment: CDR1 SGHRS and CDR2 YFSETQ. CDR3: CASSLEWGLGTEAFF. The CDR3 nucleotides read TGCGCCAGCAGCTTGGAGTGGGGGCTTGGCACTGAAGCTTTCTTT.

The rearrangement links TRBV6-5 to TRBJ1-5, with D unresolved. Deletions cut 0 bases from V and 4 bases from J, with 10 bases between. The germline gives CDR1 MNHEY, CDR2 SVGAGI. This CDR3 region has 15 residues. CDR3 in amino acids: CASSYSSRGNQPQHF. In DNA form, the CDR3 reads TGTGCCAGCAGTTACTCTTCCCGAGGGAATCAGCCCCAGCATTTT.

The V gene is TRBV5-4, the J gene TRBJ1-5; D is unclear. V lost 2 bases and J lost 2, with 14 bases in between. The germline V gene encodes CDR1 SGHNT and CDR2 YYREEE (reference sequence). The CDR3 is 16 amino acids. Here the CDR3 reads CASSLGAGGGNQPQHF. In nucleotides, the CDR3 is TGTGCCAGCAGCTTAGGTGCGGGCGGTGGCAATCAGCCCCAGCATTTT.

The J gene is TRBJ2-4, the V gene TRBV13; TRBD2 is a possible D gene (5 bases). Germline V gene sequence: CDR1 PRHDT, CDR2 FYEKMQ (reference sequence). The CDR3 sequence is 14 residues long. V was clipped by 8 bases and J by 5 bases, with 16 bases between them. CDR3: CASGLGSTENIQYF. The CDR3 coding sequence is TGTGCCAGCGGTTTGGGGAGTACAGAAAACATTCAGTACTTC.

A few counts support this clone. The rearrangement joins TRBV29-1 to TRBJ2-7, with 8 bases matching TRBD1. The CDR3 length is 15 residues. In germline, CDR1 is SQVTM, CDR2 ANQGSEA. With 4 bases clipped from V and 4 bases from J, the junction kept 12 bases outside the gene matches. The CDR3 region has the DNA TGCAGCGTTGGGTTTATTGGGGACAGGCCTTACGAGCAGTACTTC. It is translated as CSVGFIGDRPYEQYF.

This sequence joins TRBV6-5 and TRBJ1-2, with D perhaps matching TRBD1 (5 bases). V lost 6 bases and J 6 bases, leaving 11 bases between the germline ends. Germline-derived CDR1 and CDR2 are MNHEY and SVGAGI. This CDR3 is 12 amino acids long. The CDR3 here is CASSPGGDGYTF. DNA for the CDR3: TGTGCCAGCAGCCCCGGGGGGGATGGCTACACCTTC.

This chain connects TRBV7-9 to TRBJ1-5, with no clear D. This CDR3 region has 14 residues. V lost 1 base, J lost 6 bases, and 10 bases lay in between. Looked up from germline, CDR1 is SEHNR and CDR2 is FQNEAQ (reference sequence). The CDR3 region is CASSLEGSFQPQHF. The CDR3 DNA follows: TGTGCCAGCAGCTTAGAAGGGTCCTTTCAGCCCCAGCATTTT.

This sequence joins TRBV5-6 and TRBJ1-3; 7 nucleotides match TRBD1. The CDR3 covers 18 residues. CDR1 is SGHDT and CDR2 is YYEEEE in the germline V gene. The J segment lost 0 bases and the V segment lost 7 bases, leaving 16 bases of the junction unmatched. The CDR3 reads CASGRTGTAPYSGNTIYF. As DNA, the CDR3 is TGTGCCAGCGGTCGTACCGGGACAGCCCCGTACTCTGGAAACACCATATATTTT.

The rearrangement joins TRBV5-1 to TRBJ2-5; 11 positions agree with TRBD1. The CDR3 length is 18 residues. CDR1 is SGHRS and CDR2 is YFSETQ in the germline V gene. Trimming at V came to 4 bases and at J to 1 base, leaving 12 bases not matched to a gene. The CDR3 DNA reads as TGCGCCAGCAGCCCCGCCGGGACAGGGGGAGTGATCCAAGAGACCCAGTACTTC. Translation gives CASSPAGTGGVIQETQYF.

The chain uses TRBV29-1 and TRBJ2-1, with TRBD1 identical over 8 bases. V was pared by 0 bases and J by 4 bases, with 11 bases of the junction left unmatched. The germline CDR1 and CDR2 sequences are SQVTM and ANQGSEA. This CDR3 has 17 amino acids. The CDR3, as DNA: TGCAGCGTTGAAGAGGGAGCGGCAGGGGGCCCTTACAATGAGCAGTTCTTC. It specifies CSVEEGAAGGPYNEQFF.

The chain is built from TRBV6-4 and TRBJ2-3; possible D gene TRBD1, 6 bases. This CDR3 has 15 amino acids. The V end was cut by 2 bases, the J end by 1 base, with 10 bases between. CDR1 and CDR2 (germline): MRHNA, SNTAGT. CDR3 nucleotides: TGTGCCAGCAGTGACAGGTCAGGGGGCACAGATACGCAGTATTTT. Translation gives CASSDRSGGTDTQYF.

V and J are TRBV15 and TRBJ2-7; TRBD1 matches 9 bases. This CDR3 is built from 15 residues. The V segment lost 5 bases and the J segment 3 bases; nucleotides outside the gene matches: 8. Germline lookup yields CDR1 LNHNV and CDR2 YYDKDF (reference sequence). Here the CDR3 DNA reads TGTGCCACCAGCGGTCATCCGGGACAGGGCTACGAGCAGTACTTC. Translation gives CATSGHPGQGYEQYF. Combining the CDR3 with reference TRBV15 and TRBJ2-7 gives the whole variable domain DAMVIQNPRYQVTQFGKPVTLSCSQTLNHNVMYWYQQKSSQAPKLLFHYYDKDFNNEADTPDNFQSRRPNTSFCFLDIRSPGLGDTAMYLCATSGHPGQGYEQYFGPGTRLTVT.

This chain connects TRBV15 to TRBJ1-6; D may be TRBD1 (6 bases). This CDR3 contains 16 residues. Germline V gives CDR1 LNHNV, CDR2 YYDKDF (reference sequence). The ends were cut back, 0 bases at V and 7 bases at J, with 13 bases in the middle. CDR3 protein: CATSRDPAGANSPLHF. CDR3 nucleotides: TGTGCCACCAGCAGAGATCCGGCAGGGGCAAATTCACCCCTCCACTTT.

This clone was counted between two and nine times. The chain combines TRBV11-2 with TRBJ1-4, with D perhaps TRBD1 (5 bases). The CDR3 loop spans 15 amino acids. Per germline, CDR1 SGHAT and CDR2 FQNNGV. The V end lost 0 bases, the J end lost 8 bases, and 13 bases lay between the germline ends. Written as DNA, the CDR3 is TGTGCCAGCAGCTTAGAACAGGCCGGCCCCGAAAAACTGTTTTTT. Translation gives CASSLEQAGPEKLFF.

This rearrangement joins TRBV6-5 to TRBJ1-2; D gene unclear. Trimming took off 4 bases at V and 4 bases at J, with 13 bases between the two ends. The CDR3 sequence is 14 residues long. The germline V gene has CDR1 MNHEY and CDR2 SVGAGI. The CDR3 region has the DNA TGTGCCAGCAGTTTACTGGGATCAAGCTATGGCTACACCTTC. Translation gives CASSLLGSSYGYTF.

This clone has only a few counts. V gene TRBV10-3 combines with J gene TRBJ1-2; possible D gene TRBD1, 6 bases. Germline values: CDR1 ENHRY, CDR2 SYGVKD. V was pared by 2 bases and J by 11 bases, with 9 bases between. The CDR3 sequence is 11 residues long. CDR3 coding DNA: TGTGCCATCAGTGAGCAGGGGTGGTACACCTTC. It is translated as CAISEQGWYTF.

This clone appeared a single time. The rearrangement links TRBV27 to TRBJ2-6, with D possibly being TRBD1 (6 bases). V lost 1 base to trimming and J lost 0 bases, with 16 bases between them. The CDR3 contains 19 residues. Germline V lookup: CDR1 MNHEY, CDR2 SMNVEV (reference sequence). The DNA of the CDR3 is TGTGCCAGCAGTTTATTGACAGGACCTCCGAGCTCTGGGGCCAACGTCCTGACTTTC. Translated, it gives CASSLLTGPPSSGANVLTF.

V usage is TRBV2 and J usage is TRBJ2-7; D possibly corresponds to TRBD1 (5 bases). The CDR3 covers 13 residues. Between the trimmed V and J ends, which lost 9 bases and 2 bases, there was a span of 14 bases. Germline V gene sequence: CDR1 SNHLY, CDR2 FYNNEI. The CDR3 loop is CASIDRDTYEQYF. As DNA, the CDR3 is TGTGCCAGTATAGACAGAGACACCTACGAGCAGTACTTC.

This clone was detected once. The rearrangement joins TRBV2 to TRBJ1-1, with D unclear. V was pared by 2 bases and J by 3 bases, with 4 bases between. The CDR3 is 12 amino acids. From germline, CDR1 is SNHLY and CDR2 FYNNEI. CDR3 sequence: CASSEQDTEAFF. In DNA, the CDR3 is TGTGCCAGCAGTGAACAGGACACTGAAGCTTTCTTT.